This T cell receptor (beta chain) came from a study of T cell changes during pregnancy in multiple sclerosis. This CDR3 is built from 15 residues. The germline gives CDR1 WSHSY, CDR2 SAAADI. Between the trimmed V and J ends, which lost 6 bases and 5 bases, there was a span of 18 bases. Sequencing used immunoSEQ multiplex PCR; TCRdb keeps in-frame clones, though not all of them. The table shows 49,000 or so clones, with 80% to 95% occurring only once. The V and J genes are TRBV10-2 and TRBJ2-3; D perhaps matches TRBD2 (5 bases). The source was peripheral blood, collected in the third trimester of pregnancy. The clonotype comes from a female donor with multiple sclerosis, enrolled in a pregnancy study. The CDR3 DNA sequence: TGCGCCAGCAGCCAACTAGGAGCGGCGGGAGATACGCAGTATTTT. Protein sequence: CASSQLGAAGDTQYF.